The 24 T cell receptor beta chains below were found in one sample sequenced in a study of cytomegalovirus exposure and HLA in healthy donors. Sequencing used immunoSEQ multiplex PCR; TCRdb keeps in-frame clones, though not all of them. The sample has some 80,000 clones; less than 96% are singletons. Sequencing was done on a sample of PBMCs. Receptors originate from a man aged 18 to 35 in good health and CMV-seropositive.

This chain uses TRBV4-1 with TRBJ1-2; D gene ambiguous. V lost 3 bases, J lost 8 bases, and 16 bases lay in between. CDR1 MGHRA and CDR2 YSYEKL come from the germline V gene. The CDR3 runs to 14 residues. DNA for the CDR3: TGCGCCAGCAGCCACTTATCGGAGCTCTGGGGCTACACCTTC. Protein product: CASSHLSELWGYTF.

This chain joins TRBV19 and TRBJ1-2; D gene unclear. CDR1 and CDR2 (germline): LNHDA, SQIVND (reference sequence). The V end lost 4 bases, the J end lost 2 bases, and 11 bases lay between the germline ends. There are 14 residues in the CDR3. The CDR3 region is CASSTRGSNYGYTF. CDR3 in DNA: TGTGCCAGTAGTACGAGAGGATCGAACTATGGCTACACCTTC.

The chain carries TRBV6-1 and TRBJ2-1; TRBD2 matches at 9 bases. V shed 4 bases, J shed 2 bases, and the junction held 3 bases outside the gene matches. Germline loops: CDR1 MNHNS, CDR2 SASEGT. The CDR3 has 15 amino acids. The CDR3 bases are TGTGCCAGCAGTGTGTCTAGCGGGACCTACAATGAGCAGTTCTTC. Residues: CASSVSSGTYNEQFF.

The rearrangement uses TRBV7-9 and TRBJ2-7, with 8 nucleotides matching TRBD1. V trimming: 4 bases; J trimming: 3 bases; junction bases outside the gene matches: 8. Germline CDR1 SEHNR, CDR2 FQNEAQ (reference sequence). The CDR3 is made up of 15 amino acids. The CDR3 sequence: CASSSTTGDGYEQYF. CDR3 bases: TGTGCCAGCAGCTCTACGACAGGGGACGGCTACGAGCAGTACTTC.

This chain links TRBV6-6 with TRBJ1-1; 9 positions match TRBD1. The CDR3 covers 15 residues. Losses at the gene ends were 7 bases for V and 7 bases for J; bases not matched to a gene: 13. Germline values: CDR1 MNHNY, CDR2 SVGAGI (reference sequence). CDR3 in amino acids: CASTPGGQGRFEAFF. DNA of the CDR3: TGTGCCAGCACCCCTGGGGGACAGGGACGGTTTGAAGCTTTCTTT.

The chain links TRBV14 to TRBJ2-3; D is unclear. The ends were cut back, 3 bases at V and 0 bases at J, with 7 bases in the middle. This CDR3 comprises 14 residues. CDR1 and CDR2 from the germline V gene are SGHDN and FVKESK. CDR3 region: CASSQLLSTDTQYF. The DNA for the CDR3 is TGTGCCAGCAGCCAGCTACTGAGCACAGATACGCAGTATTTT. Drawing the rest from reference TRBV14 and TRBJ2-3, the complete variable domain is EAGVTQFPSHSVIEKGQTVTLRCDPISGHDNLYWYRRVMGKEIKFLLHFVKESKQDESGMPNNRFLAERTGGTYSTLKVQPAELEDSGVYFCASSQLLSTDTQYFGPGTRLTVL.

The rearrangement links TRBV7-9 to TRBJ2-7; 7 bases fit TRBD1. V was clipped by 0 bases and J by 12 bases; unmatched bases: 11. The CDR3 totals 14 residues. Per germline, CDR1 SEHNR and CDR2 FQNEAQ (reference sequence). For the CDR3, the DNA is TGTGCCAGCAGCTTAGCCCCGACACCACAGGGGAGGTACTTC. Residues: CASSLAPTPQGRYF.

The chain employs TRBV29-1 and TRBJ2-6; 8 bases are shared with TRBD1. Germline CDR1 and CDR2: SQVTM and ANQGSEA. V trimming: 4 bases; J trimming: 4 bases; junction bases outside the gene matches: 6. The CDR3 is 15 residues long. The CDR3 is CSVAGTGTGANVLTF. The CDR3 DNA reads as TGCAGCGTTGCTGGGACAGGAACCGGGGCCAACGTCCTGACTTTC.

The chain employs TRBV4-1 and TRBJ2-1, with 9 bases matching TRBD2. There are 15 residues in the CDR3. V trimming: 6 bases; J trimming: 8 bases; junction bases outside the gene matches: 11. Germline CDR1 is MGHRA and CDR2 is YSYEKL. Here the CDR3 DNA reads TGCGCCAGCAGGGAAAGCGGGAGGAAAGGGGATGAGCAGTTCTTC. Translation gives CASRESGRKGDEQFF.

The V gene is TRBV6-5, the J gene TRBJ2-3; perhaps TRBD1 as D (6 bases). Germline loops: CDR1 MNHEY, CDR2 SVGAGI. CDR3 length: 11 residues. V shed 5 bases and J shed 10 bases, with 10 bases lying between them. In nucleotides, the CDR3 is TGTGCCAGCAGTCAACAGGGTTCGCAGTATTTT. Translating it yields CASSQQGSQYF.

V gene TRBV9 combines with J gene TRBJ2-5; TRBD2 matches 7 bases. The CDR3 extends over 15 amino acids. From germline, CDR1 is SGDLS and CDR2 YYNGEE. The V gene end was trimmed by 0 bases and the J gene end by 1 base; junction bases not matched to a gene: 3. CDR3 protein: CASSVAGGSQETQYF. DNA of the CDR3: TGTGCCAGCAGCGTAGCGGGAGGTTCCCAAGAGACCCAGTACTTC.

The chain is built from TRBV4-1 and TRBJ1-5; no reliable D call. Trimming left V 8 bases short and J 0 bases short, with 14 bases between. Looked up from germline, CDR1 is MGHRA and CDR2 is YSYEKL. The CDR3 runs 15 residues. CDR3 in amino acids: CASSPARLSNQPQHF. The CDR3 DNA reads TGCGCCAGCTCCCCCGCGCGGCTTAGCAATCAGCCCCAGCATTTT.

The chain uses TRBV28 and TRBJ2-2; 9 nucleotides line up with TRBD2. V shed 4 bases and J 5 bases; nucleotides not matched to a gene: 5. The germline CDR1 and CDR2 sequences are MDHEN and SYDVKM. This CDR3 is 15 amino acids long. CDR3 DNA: TGTGCCAGCAGTTGGCTAGCGGGAAAAACCGGGGAGCTGTTTTTT. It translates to CASSWLAGKTGELFF.

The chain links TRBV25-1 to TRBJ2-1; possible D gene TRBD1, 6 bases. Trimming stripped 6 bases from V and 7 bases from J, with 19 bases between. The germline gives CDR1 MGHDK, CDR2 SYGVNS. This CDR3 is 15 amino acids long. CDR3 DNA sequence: TGTGCCAGCAGATCGGACAGCTCGATGATAAATGAGCAGTTCTTC. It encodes CASRSDSSMINEQFF.

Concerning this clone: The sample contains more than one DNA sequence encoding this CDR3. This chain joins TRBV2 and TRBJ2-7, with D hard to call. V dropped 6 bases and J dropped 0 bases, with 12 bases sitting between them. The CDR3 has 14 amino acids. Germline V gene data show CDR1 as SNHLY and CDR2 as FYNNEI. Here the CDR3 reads CASSVRRNSYEQYF. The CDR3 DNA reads TGTGCCAGCAGCGTGAGGAGAAACTCCTACGAGCAGTACTTC.

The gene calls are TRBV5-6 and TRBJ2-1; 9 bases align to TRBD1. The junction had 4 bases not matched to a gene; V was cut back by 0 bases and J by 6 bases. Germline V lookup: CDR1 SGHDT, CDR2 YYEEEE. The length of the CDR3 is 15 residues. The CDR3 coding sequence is TGTGCCAGCAGCTTGGGGACAGGGGTGGCCAATGAGCAGTTCTTC. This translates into CASSLGTGVANEQFF.

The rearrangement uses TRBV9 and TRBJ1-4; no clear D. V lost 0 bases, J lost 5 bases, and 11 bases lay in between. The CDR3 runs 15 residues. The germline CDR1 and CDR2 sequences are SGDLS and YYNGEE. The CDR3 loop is CASSVGVSVNEKLFF. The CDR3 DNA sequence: TGTGCCAGCAGCGTAGGAGTAAGTGTAAATGAAAAACTGTTTTTT.

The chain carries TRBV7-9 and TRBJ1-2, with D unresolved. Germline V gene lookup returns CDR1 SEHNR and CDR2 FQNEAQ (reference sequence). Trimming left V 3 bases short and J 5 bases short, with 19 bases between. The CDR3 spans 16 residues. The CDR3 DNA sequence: TGTGCCAGCAGCTTTCATCCCCAGTTTCCCAATTATGGCTACACCTTC. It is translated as CASSFHPQFPNYGYTF.

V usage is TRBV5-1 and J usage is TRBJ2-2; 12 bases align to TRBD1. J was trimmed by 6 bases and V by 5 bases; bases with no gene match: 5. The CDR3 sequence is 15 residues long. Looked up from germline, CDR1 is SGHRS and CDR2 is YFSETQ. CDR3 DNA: TGCGCCAGCAGTTCCGGGACAGGGGGCTCCGGGGAGCTGTTTTTT. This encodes CASSSGTGGSGELFF.

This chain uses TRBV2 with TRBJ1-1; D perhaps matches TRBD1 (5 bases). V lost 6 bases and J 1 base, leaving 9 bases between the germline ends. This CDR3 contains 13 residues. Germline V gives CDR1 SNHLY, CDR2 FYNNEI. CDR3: CASRADRNTEAFF. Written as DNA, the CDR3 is TGTGCCAGCAGGGCAGACAGGAACACTGAAGCTTTCTTT.

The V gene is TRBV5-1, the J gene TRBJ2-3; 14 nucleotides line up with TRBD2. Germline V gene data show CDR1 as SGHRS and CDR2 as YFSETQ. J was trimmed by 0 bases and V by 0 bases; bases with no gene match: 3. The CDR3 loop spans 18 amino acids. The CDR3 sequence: CASSLGGLAGVSTDTQYF. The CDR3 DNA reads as TGCGCCAGCAGCTTGGGGGGACTAGCGGGAGTAAGCACAGATACGCAGTATTTT.

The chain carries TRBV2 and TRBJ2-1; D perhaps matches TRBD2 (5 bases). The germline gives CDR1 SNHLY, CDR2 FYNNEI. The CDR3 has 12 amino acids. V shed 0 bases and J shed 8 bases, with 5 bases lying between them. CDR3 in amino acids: CASSEAGDEQFF. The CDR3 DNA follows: TGTGCCAGCAGTGAAGCGGGAGATGAGCAGTTCTTC.

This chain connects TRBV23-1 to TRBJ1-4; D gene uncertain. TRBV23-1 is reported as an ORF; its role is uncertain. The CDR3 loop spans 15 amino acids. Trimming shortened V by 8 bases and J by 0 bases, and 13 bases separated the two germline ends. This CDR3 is CASREELATNEKLFF. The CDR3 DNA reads TGCGCCAGCCGCGAAGAACTCGCAACTAATGAAAAACTGTTTTTT.

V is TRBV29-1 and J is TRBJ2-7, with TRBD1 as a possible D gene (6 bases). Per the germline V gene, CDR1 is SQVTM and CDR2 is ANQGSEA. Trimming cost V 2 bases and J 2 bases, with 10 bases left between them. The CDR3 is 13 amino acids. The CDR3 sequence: CSVETGITYEQYF. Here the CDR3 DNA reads TGCAGCGTTGAAACAGGGATTACCTACGAGCAGTACTTC.